What follows are 20 T cell receptor beta chains derived from one specimen sequenced in a study of CD8 T cells in Susac syndrome. 0.5 to 1 ug RNA was reverse transcribed with random hexamers. TCRdb re-analysed the immunoSEQ multiplex PCR reads in MiXCR, keeping a single row per CDR3 protein. The sample includes approximately 100,000 distinct CDR3 sequences, over 90% of them seen just once. What was sequenced was CD4+ T cells from PBMCs. These TCRs come from a human donor in good health.

The rearrangement joins TRBV3-1 to TRBJ1-1; no reliable D call. The CDR3 runs 13 residues. CDR1 and CDR2 (germline): LGHDT, YNNKEL (reference sequence). V was pared by 8 bases and J by 4 bases, with 14 bases between. The CDR3: CASALASGTEAFF. The CDR3 coding sequence is TGTGCCAGCGCGCTTGCCAGCGGCACTGAAGCTTTCTTT. Combining the CDR3 with reference TRBV3-1 and TRBJ1-1 gives the whole variable domain DTAVSQTPKYLVTQMGNDKSIKCEQNLGHDTMYWYKQDSKKFLKIMFSYNNKELIINETVPNRFSPKSPDKAHLNLHINSLELGDSAVYFCASALASGTEAFFGQGTRLTVV.

The J gene is TRBJ2-7, the V gene TRBV28; no clear D gene. The CDR3 runs to 12 residues. V was shortened by 5 bases and J by 6 bases, with 11 bases between the two germline ends. Germline CDR1 reads MDHEN; CDR2 reads SYDVKM. Here the CDR3 reads CASSPPIPEQYF. DNA of the CDR3: TGTGCCAGCAGTCCTCCTATACCCGAGCAGTACTTC. The variable domain in full, completed from reference TRBV28 and TRBJ2-7, reads DVKVTQSSRYLVKRTGEKVFLECVQDMDHENMFWYRQDPGLGLRLIYFSYDVKMKEKGDIPEGYSVSREKKERFSLILESASTNQTSMYLCASSPPIPEQYFGPGTRLTVT.

CDR3 in amino acids: CASSKDYPPYNEQFF. CDR3 DNA: TGTGCCAGCAGTAAGGACTACCCTCCCTACAATGAGCAGTTCTTC. This sequence joins TRBV6-2 or TRBV6-3 and TRBJ2-1; a weak D match, TRBD2 (6 bases). From germline, CDR1 is MNHEY and CDR2 SVGEGT. There are 15 residues in the CDR3. Trimming pared 5 bases from V and 2 bases from J, leaving 13 bases between.

V is TRBV6-5 and J is TRBJ2-2; D is ambiguous. The V end was cut by 2 bases, the J end by 6 bases, with 13 bases between. This CDR3 region has 15 residues. The germline V gene has CDR1 MNHEY and CDR2 SVGAGI. In nucleotides, the CDR3 is TGTGCCAGCAGTTACGCCGTCAGTCGTTCCGGGGAGCTGTTTTTT. The encoded protein is CASSYAVSRSGELFF.

V usage is TRBV20-1 and J usage is TRBJ2-3, with 8 bases that match TRBD2. The CDR3 is made up of 16 amino acids. Germline V gene sequence: CDR1 DFQATT, CDR2 SNEGSKA (reference sequence). V lost 5 bases, J lost 4 bases, and 14 bases stayed unmatched. CDR3 nucleotide sequence: TGCAGTGCTTTTGGACTAGCTCCGGTGGTCCCAGATACGCAGTATTTT. Its protein product is CSAFGLAPVVPDTQYF.

This chain uses TRBV7-9 with TRBJ2-1; TRBD1 is a possible D gene (6 bases). This CDR3 contains 14 residues. The V gene's germline CDR1 is SEHNR and CDR2 FQNEAQ (reference sequence). Trimming cost V 8 bases and J 5 bases, with 16 bases left between them. The CDR3 nucleotides are TGTGCCAGCCTTCTAGGCAGGGGCCACAATGAGCAGTTCTTC. Amino acid sequence: CASLLGRGHNEQFF.

The chain joins TRBV9 to TRBJ2-3; either TRBD1 or TRBD2 may fit D (5 bases each). The germline V gene has CDR1 SGDLS and CDR2 YYNGEE. This CDR3 is built from 14 residues. Trimming cost V 1 base and J 4 bases, with 10 bases left between them. The chain's CDR3 is CASSVTGAADTQYF. The CDR3 region has the DNA TGTGCCAGCAGCGTAACCGGGGCAGCAGATACGCAGTATTTT.

The J gene is TRBJ2-7, the V gene TRBV20-1, with TRBD1 matching over 11 bases. This CDR3 comprises 14 residues. CDR1 is DFQATT and CDR2 is SNEGSKA in the germline V gene (reference sequence). V gave up 3 bases and J gave up 3 bases; unmatched junction bases: 4. In DNA form, the CDR3 reads TGCAGTGCTAGCGGGACAGGGGGTATCTACGAGCAGTACTTC. It specifies CSASGTGGIYEQYF.

This CDR3 reads CASSPVGRPHEQYF. The DNA for the CDR3 is TGCGCCAGCAGCCCGGTCGGGCGGCCCCACGAGCAGTACTTC. The V and J genes are TRBV5-1 and TRBJ2-7; D unresolved. The CDR3 length is 14 residues. The V and J ends lost 4 bases and 5 bases respectively, with 16 bases between them. CDR1 and CDR2 from the germline V gene are SGHRS and YFSETQ.

V and J are TRBV7-2 and TRBJ1-3, with D maybe TRBD1 (5 bases). V lost 2 bases and J 4 bases, leaving 15 bases between the germline ends. The V gene's germline CDR1 is SGHTA and CDR2 FQGNSA. The CDR3 consists of 16 residues. CDR3 amino acids: CASSLSRGLSGNTIYF. CDR3 in DNA: TGTGCCAGCAGCTTATCTCGGGGACTATCCGGAAACACCATATATTTT.

The J gene is TRBJ1-1, the V gene TRBV6-2 or TRBV6-3; possible D gene TRBD1, 6 bases. Germline values: CDR1 MNHEY, CDR2 SVGEGT. Trimming removed 4 bases at V and 4 bases at J, with 10 bases between. The CDR3 extends over 13 amino acids. CDR3 nucleotide sequence: TGTGCCAGCAGTTTTACAGGGTCCACTGAAGCTTTCTTT. Translating gives CASSFTGSTEAFF.

V gene TRBV25-1 combines with J gene TRBJ2-5, with 7 bases fitting TRBD1. The CDR3 runs to 17 residues. V shed 5 bases and J 0 bases; nucleotides not matched to a gene: 12. Germline loops: CDR1 MGHDK, CDR2 SYGVNS. CDR3 sequence (DNA): TGTGCCAGCAGTAGAAGCCGGGACAGCCAGTACCAAGAGACCCAGTACTTC. It specifies CASSRSRDSQYQETQYF.

This clonotype was seen only once. This chain links TRBV19 with TRBJ1-1; 8 nucleotides align to TRBD1. This CDR3 is 14 amino acids long. Looked up from germline, CDR1 is LNHDA and CDR2 is SQIVND (reference sequence). The V and J ends lost 5 bases and 11 bases, in that order; junction bases with no gene match: 13. CDR3 bases: TGTGCCAGTAGTGGCCCAAGGACAGGGATACTCGCTTTCTTT. This codes for CASSGPRTGILAFF.

This clonotype was recorded once. The chain has TRBV25-1 and TRBJ2-1; 10 bases agree with TRBD1. V lost 3 bases, J lost 4 bases, and 6 bases stayed unmatched. The CDR3 is made up of 16 amino acids. In germline, CDR1 is MGHDK, CDR2 SYGVNS. CDR3 in amino acids: CASSEGTGVYYNEQFF. CDR3 in DNA: TGTGCCAGCAGTGAGGGGACAGGGGTGTATTACAATGAGCAGTTCTTC.

V and J are TRBV7-2 and TRBJ2-7; 7 bases are a match to TRBD2. The CDR3 totals 15 residues. Per germline, CDR1 SGHTA and CDR2 FQGNSA. V was pared by 1 base and J by 7 bases, with 10 bases of the junction left unmatched. The CDR3 loop is CASSLGPRRAGEQYF. In DNA form, the CDR3 reads TGTGCCAGCAGCTTAGGGCCCCGTCGAGCGGGGGAGCAGTACTTC.

This chain links TRBV2 with TRBJ1-5, with D hard to call. CDR1 is SNHLY and CDR2 is FYNNEI in the germline V gene. This CDR3 comprises 17 residues. V was clipped by 1 base and J by 0 bases, with 13 bases between them. The CDR3 sequence is CASSEVVGRLSNQPQHF. The CDR3 nucleotides are TGTGCCAGCAGTGAAGTCGTAGGCAGACTTAGCAATCAGCCCCAGCATTTT.

The chain combines TRBV6-2 or TRBV6-3 with TRBJ2-7; 8 bases map to TRBD2. The CDR3 consists of 18 residues. Trimming took 5 bases from V and 0 from J; bases not matched to a gene: 15. Germline V gene sequence: CDR1 MNHEY, CDR2 SVGEGT. CDR3 sequence reads: CASSAGLAETWSSYEQYF. The CDR3 DNA reads TGTGCCAGCAGTGCCGGACTAGCCGAAACTTGGAGCTCCTACGAGCAGTACTTC.

The chain recombines TRBV25-1 with TRBJ1-2; 9 nucleotides line up with TRBD1. The CDR3 spans 13 residues. With V trimmed by 6 bases and J by 10 bases, 9 bases remained unmatched. The V gene's germline CDR1 is MGHDK and CDR2 SYGVNS. The CDR3 reads CASRGTGSQVYTF. The DNA for the CDR3 is TGTGCCAGCAGGGGGACAGGGTCTCAGGTCTACACCTTC.

V gene TRBV7-9 combines with J gene TRBJ1-1, with TRBD1 as a possible D gene (5 bases). Germline loops: CDR1 SEHNR, CDR2 FQNEAQ (reference sequence). V lost 2 bases, J lost 5 bases, and 15 bases lay in between. The CDR3 covers 15 residues. For the CDR3, the DNA is TGTGCCAGCAGCTTAAATGGAGGGACGGGGACTGAAGCTTTCTTT. It encodes CASSLNGGTGTEAFF.

V and J are TRBV2 and TRBJ2-1, with 7 nucleotides matching TRBD2. This CDR3 is 15 amino acids long. V was pared by 6 bases and J by 5 bases, with 10 bases of the junction left unmatched. Germline assignment: CDR1 SNHLY and CDR2 FYNNEI. The CDR3 region is CASRTPRGGDNEQFF. CDR3 DNA sequence: TGTGCCAGCAGGACCCCCCGCGGGGGTGACAATGAGCAGTTCTTC.